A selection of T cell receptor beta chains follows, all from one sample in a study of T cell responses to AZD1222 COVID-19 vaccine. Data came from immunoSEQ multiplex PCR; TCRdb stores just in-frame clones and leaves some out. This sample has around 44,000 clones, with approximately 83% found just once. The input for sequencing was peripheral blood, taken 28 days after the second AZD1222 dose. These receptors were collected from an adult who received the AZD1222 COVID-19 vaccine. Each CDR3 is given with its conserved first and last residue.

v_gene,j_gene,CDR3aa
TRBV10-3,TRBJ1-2,CAIIEDRNYGYTF
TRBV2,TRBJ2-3,CASNQLAGEADTQYF
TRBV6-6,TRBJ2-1,CASLAGSAGSYNEQFF
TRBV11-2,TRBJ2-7,CASSLDITGYYEQYF
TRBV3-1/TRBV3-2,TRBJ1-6,CASRGQGRSSYNSPLHF
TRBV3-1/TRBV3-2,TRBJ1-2,CASSPQGRNYGYTF
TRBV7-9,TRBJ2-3,CASTFQLGAVDSPDTQYF
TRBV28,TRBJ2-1,CASSLSLGGDEQFF
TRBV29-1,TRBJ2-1,CSVASGREAYNEQFF
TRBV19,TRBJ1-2,CASSIQNYGYTF
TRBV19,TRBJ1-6,CASSTTVKKNSPLHF
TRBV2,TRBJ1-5,CASSSTGQSQPQHF
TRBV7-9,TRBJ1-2,CASSPPGQGRDYGYTF
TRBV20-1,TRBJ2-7,CSASGQRSYEQYF
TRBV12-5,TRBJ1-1,CASGPPGGMNTEAFF
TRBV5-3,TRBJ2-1,CARSLCSGRSYNEQFF
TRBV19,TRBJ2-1,CASSVRDRSNNEQFF
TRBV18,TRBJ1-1,CASSLGENTEAFF
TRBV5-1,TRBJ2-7,CASSSQGYNEQYF
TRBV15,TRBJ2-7,CATSRDTRGAEQYF
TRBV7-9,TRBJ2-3,CASSLALGLGADTQYF
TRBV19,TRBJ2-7,CASSMLGYEQYF
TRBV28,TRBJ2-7,CASSSPGRSYEQYF
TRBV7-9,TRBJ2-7,CASSLVLGQENEQYF
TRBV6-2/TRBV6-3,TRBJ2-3,CASSSRHRGGPTDTQYF
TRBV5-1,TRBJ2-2,CASAKGWNTGELFF
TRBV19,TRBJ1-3,CASSSSRRDTIYF
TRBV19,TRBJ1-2,CASSIGGHPNYGYTF
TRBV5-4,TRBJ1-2,CASSPERQGSYTF
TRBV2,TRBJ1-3,CVWRGDSGNTIYF
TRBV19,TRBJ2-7,CASSRQGFDEQYF
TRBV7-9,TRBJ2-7,CASSPSSYEQYF
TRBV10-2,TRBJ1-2,CASSGSGTYGYTF
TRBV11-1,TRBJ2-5,CASRPGGGGFGETQYF
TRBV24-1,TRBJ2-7,CATSDAAYSEQYF
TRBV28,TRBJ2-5,CASSLSRLAEETQYF
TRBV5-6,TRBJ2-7,CASSLVENYEQYF
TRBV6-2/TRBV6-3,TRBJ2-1,CASSYSGLAGVREQFF
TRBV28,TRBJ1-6,CASSLEGAGYNSPLHF
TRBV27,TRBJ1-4,CASSLNFAGLSNEKLFF
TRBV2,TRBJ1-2,CAGKTGADYGYTF
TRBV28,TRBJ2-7,CASRTRRGTDTYEQYF
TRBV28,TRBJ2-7,CASSNGQVYEQYF
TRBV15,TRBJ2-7,CATSRDVGSWGYEQYF
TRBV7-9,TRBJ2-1,CASSTEGLRNEQFF
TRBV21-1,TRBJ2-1,CASSKGGGSGRDRGNEQFF
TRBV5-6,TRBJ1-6,CASSLTGALRSPLHF
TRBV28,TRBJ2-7,CASSFESRGTFNYEQYF
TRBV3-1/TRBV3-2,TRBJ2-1,CASSRAGRSVLETYNEQFF
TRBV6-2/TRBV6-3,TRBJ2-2,CASSSGKGWVTGELFF
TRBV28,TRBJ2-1,CASSFALSYNEQFF
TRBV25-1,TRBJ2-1,CASSDQREMDEQFF